This T cell receptor (beta chain) was identified during a study of cytomegalovirus exposure and HLA in healthy donors. The study's findings and limits: Later analysis associated a missense DCLRE1C variant with TCR beta V- and J-gene trimming.

V lost 3 bases, J lost 8 bases, and 12 bases stayed unmatched. The length of the CDR3 is 17 residues. Germline CDR1 is LNHDA and CDR2 is SQIVND (reference sequence). A remark on this clone: Antigen unknown.

This PCR relied on a set of 60 Vbeta primers and 13 Jbeta primers. Generated by immunoSEQ multiplex PCR, the TCRdb table keeps only in-frame clones and is missing some. This table holds some 150,000 clones, more than 60% found once. This TCR came from a man in his forties or fifties in good health and CMV-seronegative. Sequenced: PBMCs. The V gene is TRBV19, the J gene TRBJ1-6, with 8 bases identical to TRBD1. The CDR3: CASSIPPDRVLHSPLHF. In DNA, the CDR3 is TGTGCCAGTAGTATTCCACCGGACAGGGTTCTTCATTCACCCCTCCACTTT.